Each of the 20 T cell receptor beta chains below was sequenced from the same sample in a study of patients and donors after allogeneic stem cell transplantation. TCRdb passed the RT-PCR reads through MiXCR, listing each CDR3 protein once. The profile shows about a million distinct CDR3 sequences, about a sixth of them singletons. Sequencing used blood, either unsorted or a sorted T cell fraction (not recorded which). Receptor source: a human donor who was either an allogeneic HSCT recipient or a stem cell or donor lymphocyte infusion donor (not recorded which). It is not recorded whose cells these are; they may come from a transplant donor.

This rearrangement joins TRBV6-5 to TRBJ2-5; 7 nucleotides agree with TRBD2. V lost 2 bases to trimming and J lost 2 bases; unmatched junction nucleotides: 8. The CDR3 loop spans 16 amino acids. Per germline, CDR1 MNHEY and CDR2 SVGAGI. The CDR3 here is CASSYQRAGTQETQYF. CDR3 in DNA: TGTGCCAGCAGTTACCAGCGAGCGGGGACGCAAGAGACCCAGTACTTC.

This clonotype was counted a few times. This chain joins TRBV30 and TRBJ1-1, with a tentative D call TRBD1 (6 bases). Trimming shortened V by 2 bases and J by 0 bases, and 13 bases separated the two germline ends. Germline CDR1 GTSNPN, CDR2 SVGIG (reference sequence). This CDR3 spans 15 amino acids. The CDR3 DNA reads as TGTGCCTGGAGTACTCGACAGGCGATGAACACTGAAGCTTTCTTT. The encoded protein is CAWSTRQAMNTEAFF.

In this sample, this clonotype turned up a few times. V is TRBV7-9 and J is TRBJ1-6, with D unclear. Germline assignment: CDR1 SEHNR and CDR2 FQNEAQ (reference sequence). V was pared by 1 base and J by 8 bases, with 9 bases between. This CDR3 has 14 amino acids. This chain's CDR3 is CASSLGQIYSPLHF. The CDR3 DNA follows: TGTGCCAGCAGCTTAGGGCAGATTTATTCACCCCTCCACTTT. The full variable domain, rest sourced from reference TRBV7-9 and TRBJ1-6, is DTGVSQNPRHKITKRGQNVTFRCDPISEHNRLYWYRQTLGQGPEFLTYFQNEAQLEKSRLLSDRFSAERPKGSFSTLEIQRTEQGDSAMYLCASSLGQIYSPLHFGNGTRLTVT.

This clonotype showed up many times. V is TRBV12-3 or TRBV12-4 and J is TRBJ1-4; D not resolved. The germline V and J ends were trimmed by 4 bases and 6 bases, with 15 bases remaining between them. This CDR3 contains 15 residues. The CDR3 here is CASSYLIGFDEKLFF. The CDR3 DNA reads TGTGCCAGCAGTTATCTGATCGGCTTCGATGAAAAACTGTTTTTT.

The chain recombines TRBV28 with TRBJ1-1; TRBD1 is a possible D gene (6 bases). Trimming removed 2 bases from V and 11 bases from J, with 12 bases in between. The V gene's germline CDR1 is MDHEN and CDR2 SYDVKM. The CDR3 has 12 residues. The CDR3 is CASSLGRGFAFF. The CDR3 DNA follows: TGTGCCAGCAGTTTAGGAAGGGGGTTCGCTTTCTTT.

This clonotype was detected a few times. V gene TRBV3-1 combines with J gene TRBJ1-2; D unclear. Looked up from germline, CDR1 is LGHDT and CDR2 is YNNKEL (reference sequence). V lost 2 bases and J lost 0, with 7 bases in between. There are 14 residues in the CDR3. For the CDR3, the DNA is TGTGCCAGCAGCCAAAGGAAGTCTAACTATGGCTACACCTTC. It yields the protein CASSQRKSNYGYTF.

The chain combines TRBV27 with TRBJ2-7; tentatively, D is TRBD1 (6 bases). The length of the CDR3 is 15 residues. Germline CDR1 reads MNHEY; CDR2 reads SMNVEV (reference sequence). The V end was cut by 3 bases, the J end by 2 bases, with 14 bases between. As DNA, the CDR3 is TGTGCCAGCAGTTTCGGGTCAGGGGTAACCTACGAGCAGTACTTC. This gives the protein CASSFGSGVTYEQYF.

The chain recombines TRBV29-1 with TRBJ1-5; 9 bases agree with TRBD1. The CDR3 covers 13 residues. Per the germline V gene, CDR1 is SQVTM and CDR2 is ANQGSEA. J was trimmed by 5 bases and V by 6 bases; bases with no gene match: 5. CDR3 nucleotide sequence: TGCAGCGTCCGGGGACAGGGTGATCAGCCCCAGCATTTT. Protein product: CSVRGQGDQPQHF.

This clonotype appeared many times. The rearrangement links TRBV11-2 to TRBJ2-1; D is possibly TRBD2 (5 bases). The CDR3 loop spans 21 amino acids. Germline CDR1 and CDR2: SGHAT and FQNNGV. V lost 3 bases to trimming and J lost 0 bases, with 27 bases between them. The CDR3 sequence is CASSFPPPGGLVSSSYNEQFF. In DNA form, the CDR3 reads TGTGCCAGCAGCTTCCCTCCTCCAGGCGGACTGGTCTCCAGCTCCTACAATGAGCAGTTCTTC.

The V call is TRBV7-9, the J call TRBJ2-2; a weak D match, TRBD2 (5 bases). The CDR3 runs to 17 residues. V was clipped by 5 bases and J by 4 bases, with 20 bases between them. The germline gives CDR1 SEHNR, CDR2 FQNEAQ (reference sequence). For the CDR3, the DNA is TGTGCCAGCAGCCAATCTCGTCAAGGGAGTGGCACCGGGGAGCTGTTTTTT. It encodes CASSQSRQGSGTGELFF. The full variable domain, its missing parts supplied by reference TRBV7-9 and TRBJ2-2, is DTGVSQNPRHKITKRGQNVTFRCDPISEHNRLYWYRQTLGQGPEFLTYFQNEAQLEKSRLLSDRFSAERPKGSFSTLEIQRTEQGDSAMYLCASSQSRQGSGTGELFFGEGSRLTVL.

In its sample, this clonotype was seen a few times. This chain joins TRBV6-1 and TRBJ1-6, with D unclear. Deletions cut 7 bases from V and 2 bases from J, with 12 bases between. The CDR3 length is 15 residues. Germline V gene sequence: CDR1 MNHNS, CDR2 SASEGT. Here the CDR3 DNA reads TGTGCCAGCAAGTTGGAGAGCCCCTATAATTCACCCCTCCACTTT. Amino acid sequence: CASKLESPYNSPLHF.

This chain joins TRBV24-1 and TRBJ1-1, with 11 bases identical to TRBD1. The CDR3 covers 18 residues. The J segment lost 5 bases and the V segment lost 5 bases, leaving 15 bases of the junction unmatched. Germline CDR1 and CDR2: KGHDR and SFDVKD. In DNA form, the CDR3 reads TGTGCCACCAGTGGGGGGTCTGGACAGGGGGCTATGAGGACTGAAGCTTTCTTT. This encodes CATSGGSGQGAMRTEAFF.

This clonotype occurred a few times. This chain uses TRBV4-1 with TRBJ1-6; D is ambiguous. CDR1 MGHRA and CDR2 YSYEKL come from the germline V gene. V was trimmed by 3 bases and J by 8 bases, leaving 11 bases between them. The CDR3 sequence is 14 residues long. The CDR3: CASSQGIWDSPLHF. In DNA form, the CDR3 reads TGCGCCAGCAGCCAGGGCATATGGGATTCACCCCTCCACTTT.

CDR3 region: CASSYGRSSTDTQYF. CDR3 in DNA: TGTGCCAGCAGTTACGGGCGGTCTAGCACAGATACGCAGTATTTT. The chain is built from TRBV6-5 and TRBJ2-3; no firm D call. The germline CDR1 and CDR2 sequences are MNHEY and SVGAGI. The CDR3 is 15 residues long. Trimming took 2 bases from V and 0 from J, leaving 9 bases between them.

The chain uses TRBV7-8 and TRBJ2-1, with 7 bases lining up with TRBD2. The CDR3 runs to 15 residues. Germline V CDR1 and CDR2: SGHVS, FQNEAQ. V shed 3 bases and J 7 bases; nucleotides not matched to a gene: 9. The CDR3 DNA reads TGTGCCAGCAGCTTGTATGAGGGAGGGCCGAATGAGCAGTTCTTC. Translating gives CASSLYEGGPNEQFF.

In its sample, this clonotype was seen a few times. The genes are TRBV20-1 and TRBJ2-5; no definite D call. There are 13 residues in the CDR3. Trimming shortened V by 1 base and J by 2 bases, and 8 bases separated the two germline ends. CDR1 is DFQATT, CDR2 SNEGSKA, per germline (reference sequence). The CDR3 sequence is CSARGLGQETQYF. The DNA of the CDR3 is TGCAGTGCTAGAGGCCTGGGGCAAGAGACCCAGTACTTC.

The chain is built from TRBV12-3 or TRBV12-4 and TRBJ2-1; 9 bases fit TRBD2. V lost 4 bases to trimming and J lost 0 bases; unmatched junction nucleotides: 13. The CDR3 runs to 19 residues. The CDR3 DNA is TGTGCCAGCAGTTCCCGAATAGTAGCGGGGGCCCGCTCCTACAATGAGCAGTTCTTC. Protein sequence: CASSSRIVAGARSYNEQFF.

The chain links TRBV4-1 to TRBJ2-7; unclear D gene. The CDR3 runs 11 residues. Germline V gives CDR1 MGHRA, CDR2 YSYEKL. The germline V and J ends were trimmed by 3 bases and 4 bases, with 4 bases remaining between them. The CDR3 sequence is CASSHQYEQYF. CDR3 nucleotide sequence: TGCGCCAGCAGCCACCAGTACGAGCAGTACTTC.

This clonotype has only a few counts. The CDR3 nucleotides read TGTGCCAGCTCACCACCGGCTCTACCCTACGAGCAGTACTTC. It specifies CASSPPALPYEQYF. This chain links TRBV18 with TRBJ2-7; D call uncertain. This CDR3 is built from 14 residues. Per germline, CDR1 KGHSH and CDR2 LQKENI. Trimming stripped 0 bases from V and 2 bases from J, with 8 bases between.

This clonotype has more than one count but fewer than ten. The chain uses TRBV5-1 and TRBJ2-2; tentative D call: TRBD2 (5 bases). Trimming cost V 3 bases and J 4 bases, with 10 bases left between them. This CDR3 has 14 amino acids. In germline, CDR1 is SGHRS, CDR2 YFSETQ. CDR3 sequence: CASSSDGGTGELFF. The CDR3 DNA sequence: TGCGCCAGCAGCTCAGACGGAGGCACCGGGGAGCTGTTTTTT.